This T cell receptor (beta chain) is drawn from a study of blood T cells in healthy people across ages. Findings and limits, study-wide: The unknown donor CMV status may have confounded expanded clonotype changes. Roughly linear age-related decline in beta diversity appeared, significant by age 40.

V lost 5 bases to trimming and J lost 7 bases, with 15 bases between them. Germline V lookup: CDR1 SGHTA, CDR2 FQGNSA. The CDR3 loop spans 13 amino acids. The individuals who served as donors were healthy Caucasians living in Russia, aged roughly 6 to 90. Extraction of total RNA produced a minimum of 5.5 micrograms from each sample. This clonotype was seen repeatedly, ten times or more. Its antigen is unknown. A second PCR, run for roughly 7 to 12 cycles, used a sample-barcoded 5' primer plus a J-beta primer mix. A single record per CDR3 protein comes from TCRdb applying MiXCR to the 5' RACE reads. The sample yields about 670,000 distinct CDR3 sequences, roughly 43% seen once.

This clonotype originated in a man aged 80 or over in good health. Sequenced material: blood. The J gene is TRBJ2-7, the V gene TRBV7-2; D is uncertain. CDR3 in amino acids: CASSPMGAWEQYF. The CDR3 DNA reads TGTGCCAGCAGCCCCATGGGTGCGTGGGAGCAGTACTTC.